What follows are 19 T cell receptor beta chains derived from one specimen sequenced in a study of T-cell memory formation after mild COVID-19. TCRdb redid the calling of the 5' RACE reads with MiXCR, one entry per CDR3 protein. The data hold about half a million distinct CDR3 sequences, with over 15% observed a single time. The specimen sequenced was PBMCs or a T cell subset sorted from them (not recorded which). These receptors were taken from an adult woman who had mild COVID-19 (a few samples of this study predate the infection). Cell type and time point are not known.

This clonotype has only a few counts. This chain connects TRBV5-4 to TRBJ1-2; 11 bases fit TRBD1. CDR3 length: 15 amino acids. Germline V gives CDR1 SGHNT, CDR2 YYREEE (reference sequence). The ends lost 3 bases at V and 4 bases at J; junction bases unmatched: 5. Here the CDR3 reads CASSSGQGATYGYTF. The DNA for the CDR3 is TGTGCCAGCAGCTCAGGACAGGGGGCTACCTATGGCTACACCTTC.

This chain uses TRBV11-2 with TRBJ1-1; the D gene is possibly TRBD1 (5 bases). The length of the CDR3 is 14 residues. From germline, CDR1 is SGHAT and CDR2 FQNNGV. V was trimmed by 5 bases and J by 3 bases, leaving 13 bases between them. The CDR3 is CASSPPTVYTEAFF. In DNA form, the CDR3 reads TGTGCCAGCAGCCCGCCGACAGTTTACACTGAAGCTTTCTTT.

The chain is built from TRBV11-2 and TRBJ1-5; no reliable D call. The V and J ends lost 5 bases and 11 bases respectively, with 13 bases between them. Germline V gene lookup returns CDR1 SGHAT and CDR2 FQNNGV. The CDR3 is made up of 12 amino acids. As DNA, the CDR3 is TGTGCCAGCAGCCATCCAAATCAAGCCCAGCATTTT. Translation gives CASSHPNQAQHF. Full variable domain (rest looked up from reference TRBV11-2 and TRBJ1-5): EAGVAQSPRYKIIEKRQSVAFWCNPISGHATLYWYQQILGQGPKLLIQFQNNGVVDDSQLPKDRFSAERLKGVDSTLKIQPAKLEDSAVYLCASSHPNQAQHFGDGTRLSIL.

This clonotype was seen a few times. This chain joins TRBV7-2 and TRBJ2-3, with 7 nucleotides matching TRBD2. This CDR3 comprises 13 residues. After removal of 6 bases from V and 5 bases from J, the junction contained 5 bases not matched to a gene. Germline assignment: CDR1 SGHTA and CDR2 FQGNSA. CDR3 residues: CASSLGRGDTQYF. The CDR3 DNA is TGTGCCAGCAGTCTAGGGAGGGGAGATACGCAGTATTTT. The whole variable domain, filled in from reference TRBV7-2 and TRBJ2-3, reads GAGVSQSPSNKVTEKGKDVELRCDPISGHTALYWYRQSLGQGLEFLIYFQGNSAPDKSGLPSDRFSAERTGGSVSTLTIQRTQQEDSAVYLCASSLGRGDTQYFGPGTRLTVL.

In the case of this clonotype: The junction departs from germline at one end; a sequencing error may be responsible. J is TRBJ2-1 and V is TRBV3-1, with unresolved D. Germline V CDR1 and CDR2: LGHDT, YNNKEL (reference sequence). The CDR3 consists of 15 residues. CDR3 coding DNA: TGTGCCAGCACCCAAGACCGGAGCTCCTACAATGAGCAGTTCTTC. It translates to CASTQDRSSYNEQFF.

Written as DNA, the CDR3 is TGCAGTGCTTTCCAGGGGTCAAATGGCTACACCTTC. Its translation: CSAFQGSNGYTF. The V call is TRBV20-1, the J call TRBJ1-2; TRBD1 might be the D (6 bases). Trimming took off 5 bases at V and 6 bases at J, with 13 bases between the two ends. The CDR3 totals 12 residues. Germline CDR1 and CDR2: DFQATT and SNEGSKA (reference sequence).

This clonotype has a handful of counts. The chain joins TRBV7-2 to TRBJ2-7; the match to TRBD2 covers 14 bases. The CDR3 covers 17 residues. Germline CDR1 reads SGHTA; CDR2 reads FQGNSA. J gave up 9 bases and V 5 bases, and 15 bases lay outside the gene matches. The CDR3 bases are TGTGCCAGCAGCCCCGCCCCGACTAGCGGGAGGGCGGTGGTGCAGTACTTC. Its translation is CASSPAPTSGRAVVQYF.

In its sample, this clonotype was seen a few times. This sequence joins TRBV29-1 and TRBJ2-3; TRBD2 is a possible D gene (6 bases). This CDR3 is 15 amino acids long. Germline CDR1 is SQVTM and CDR2 is ANQGSEA. V lost 3 bases and J lost 2, with 15 bases in between. The CDR3 DNA is TGCAGCGTTGATGTGGGGCGCGGGGTCACAGATACGCAGTATTTT. As protein: CSVDVGRGVTDTQYF.

This clonotype occurred a few times. V and J are TRBV6-5 and TRBJ2-1; weak D call: TRBD2 (7 bases). Germline CDR1 reads MNHEY; CDR2 reads SVGAGI. The CDR3 has 16 residues. The V end was cut by 0 bases, the J end by 4 bases, with 13 bases between. CDR3 region: CASSYSRRGGYNEQFF. The CDR3 DNA sequence: TGTGCCAGCAGTTACTCGCGCAGGGGAGGGTACAATGAGCAGTTCTTC.

The chain has TRBV6-1 and TRBJ2-1; D not resolved. Between the trimmed V and J ends, which lost 1 base and 0 bases, there was a span of 10 bases. The CDR3 sequence is 16 residues long. From germline, CDR1 is MNHNS and CDR2 SASEGT. The CDR3 DNA reads as TGTGCCAGCAGTGAAGTTTGGGCGAGCTCCTACAATGAGCAGTTCTTC. Translation: CASSEVWASSYNEQFF.

This clonotype occurred once. J is TRBJ2-7 and V is TRBV25-1, with D maybe TRBD2 (6 bases). This CDR3 has 13 residues. CDR1 and CDR2 (germline): MGHDK, SYGVNS. V lost 0 bases and J lost 8, with 11 bases in between. The CDR3 loop reads CASSEYVGRKQYF. DNA of the CDR3: TGTGCCAGCAGTGAATACGTGGGGAGGAAGCAGTACTTC.

V and J are TRBV12-3 or TRBV12-4 and TRBJ2-1; D is possibly TRBD1 or TRBD2 (6 bases each). Trimming removed 5 bases from V and 3 bases from J, with 14 bases in between. The CDR3 sequence is 15 residues long. The chain's CDR3 is CASSTGGAFYNEQFF. Written as DNA, the CDR3 is TGTGCCAGCAGTACCGGGGGCGCGTTCTACAATGAGCAGTTCTTC.

This clonotype was seen a handful of times. This chain uses TRBV27 with TRBJ1-5, with 10 nucleotides matching TRBD1. V was clipped by 5 bases and J by 6 bases; unmatched bases: 4. CDR1 is MNHEY and CDR2 is SMNVEV in the germline V gene (reference sequence). The CDR3 covers 14 residues. The CDR3 here is CASSPGTGAQPQHF. CDR3 nucleotide sequence: TGTGCCAGCAGTCCAGGGACAGGGGCTCAGCCCCAGCATTTT.

The chain combines TRBV11-2 with TRBJ2-1; TRBD2 matches 11 bases. Unmatched junction bases numbered 8, after V lost 4 bases and J lost 9 bases. This CDR3 region has 15 residues. Germline V lookup: CDR1 SGHAT, CDR2 FQNNGV. CDR3 protein: CASSYRSGGVGEQFF. CDR3 DNA sequence: TGTGCCAGCAGCTACCGTAGCGGGGGGGTTGGTGAGCAGTTCTTC.

At least ten counts were recorded for this clonotype. The chain employs TRBV5-1 and TRBJ1-1, with D possibly being TRBD1 (5 bases). Germline-derived CDR1 and CDR2 are SGHRS and YFSETQ. The CDR3 sequence is 14 residues long. Trimming cost V 2 bases and J 3 bases, with 11 bases left between them. In nucleotides, the CDR3 is TGCGCCAGCAGCTTTGGCAGGGTGGACACTGAAGCTTTCTTT. Encoded protein: CASSFGRVDTEAFF.

This chain links TRBV27 with TRBJ2-5, with no clear D. Trimming pared 5 bases from V and 1 base from J, leaving 8 bases between. Per the germline V gene, CDR1 is MNHEY and CDR2 is SMNVEV (reference sequence). This CDR3 spans 13 amino acids. The CDR3 protein is CASSPRTQETQYF. CDR3 bases: TGTGCCAGCAGTCCCCGGACCCAAGAGACCCAGTACTTC.

This clonotype has only a few counts. The genes are TRBV24-1 and TRBJ2-1; D is perhaps TRBD1 or TRBD2 (5 bases each). The germline gives CDR1 KGHDR, CDR2 SFDVKD. The CDR3 is 11 residues long. V dropped 8 bases and J dropped 8 bases, with 9 bases sitting between them. This CDR3 reads CATKGDDEQFF. The CDR3 DNA is TGTGCCACCAAAGGGGACGATGAGCAGTTCTTC.

This CDR3 reads CASSLDYNLRETQYF. The CDR3 DNA reads as TGTGCCAGCAGCTTAGATTACAACCTTAGGGAGACCCAGTACTTC. This chain links TRBV7-9 with TRBJ2-5; D unclear. With 1 base removed from V and 5 bases from J, the gap between germline ends came to 14 bases. CDR1 and CDR2 (germline): SEHNR, FQNEAQ (reference sequence). This CDR3 has 15 residues.

This clonotype was observed a handful of times. The V call is TRBV12-3 or TRBV12-4, the J call TRBJ2-5; D ambiguous. The CDR3 covers 13 residues. V was cut by 6 bases and J by 2 bases, with 10 bases left in between. The CDR3, as DNA: TGTGCCAGCAGCCGAACTACACAAGAGACCCAGTACTTC. Translated: CASSRTTQETQYF.